This TCR beta chain was obtained from a study of T cells after yellow fever vaccination. Regarding the study as a whole: Weaker in magnitude, the secondary response showed a faster peak on day 5 versus 15.

This clonotype came up many times. Its target is unknown. Universal primer sites and UMIs were introduced during 5'RACE template-switching synthesis of TCR cDNA. Via MiXCR, TCRdb re-called the 5' RACE reads, giving one row per CDR3 protein. The sample holds 250,000 to 400,000 distinct CDR3 sequences, about 4% seen once. This CDR3 region has 14 residues. The germline V and J ends were trimmed by 8 bases and 3 bases, with 13 bases remaining between them. The TCR sequence derives from a man younger than 35 who received the YFV17D yellow fever vaccine. The V gene is TRBV12-3 or TRBV12-4, the J gene TRBJ2-2; no firm D call. Here the sequenced sample was PBMCs, taken 5 days after the yellow fever booster vaccination. CDR3: CASWRPQDTGELFF. CDR3 DNA sequence: TGTGCCAGCTGGCGGCCTCAGGACACCGGGGAGCTGTTTTTT.